This record concerns one T cell receptor (beta chain) sequence. This clonotype came up many times. Its antigen target is currently unknown. No much larger clonotype is one base removed from it; base qualities were not supplied. The CDR3 measures 15 amino acids from cysteine to phenylalanine. The kept DNA is CDR3 alone, 45 bases in frame from the first base. Looking up the germline V gene (reference sequence) yields CDR1 DFQATT and CDR2 SNEGSKA. This record comes from a study of early T cells in non-severe SARS-CoV-2 infection (dated by TCRdb to the early 2020s). A note on the overall study: Because TCR sequencing was done on bulk RNA from unsorted whole blood, the alpha and beta chains could not be paired.

Points the paper makes about the study in general: VDJdb matching was skewed toward anti-spike CD8 responses and likely underestimated virus-specific expansions, missing private and CD4 specificities.

This was a case-control study nested in a cohort of healthcare workers in London, UK, who had nasopharyngeal swab PCR tests and blood samples taken every week. Healthcare workers were enrolled in the week of the UK lockdown, from 23 to 31 March 2020, and were followed every week for up to about 16 weeks. To prepare the library, 5' RACE was applied. TCRdb lists the instrument as NextSeq 500. In the TCR library protocol, unique molecular identifiers were attached to individual cDNA molecules to correct for PCR bias and sequencing error. Both TCR alpha and beta chains were sequenced, and tight co-correlation was observed between alpha and beta sequence abundances in each sample. The authors processed their data as follows. Decombinator V4 was used to perform V gene, J gene and CDR3 annotation of TCR sequences. TCRs were defined as expanded if a significant change between any two time points was detected under a Poisson model with p below 0.0001. TCR abundances were normalised to the total number of TCRs sequenced per sample and were expressed as counts per million. MAIT TCRs were defined by TRAV1-2 paired with TRAJ12, TRAJ20 or TRAJ33, and iNKT TCRs by TRAV10 paired with TRAJ18. A search of VDJdb, accessed on 1 November 2021, was run for TCRs annotated to CMV, EBV and SARS-CoV-2, with TCRs annotated for multiple antigens excluded. In TCRdb, the public reads were trimmed at Q25 with fastp and aligned with MiXCR, with productive beta chains retained. Every CDR3 protein is listed once, alongside the most common genes and DNA of its rows. None of the V and J calls come from the authors' own analysis; TCRdb made them. For this sample the table gives about 58,000 distinct CDR3 sequences, of which around 12% were detected only once. 3% to 4.5% of the sample belongs to the ten largest clones.

This clonotype originated in an adult who was a healthcare worker with PCR-confirmed SARS-CoV-2 infection or an uninfected control (not recorded which). The sequenced material came from whole blood. The sequence joins TRBV20-1 to TRBJ1-5; the D gene identity is not certain. The sequenced DNA is TGCAGCGCCCCCCAACGGGATTCTTACAATCAGCCCCAGCATTTT. Translated, this is CSAPQRDSYNQPQHF.